These T cell receptor beta chains were read from a single sample in a study of OX40 agonist ivuxolimab in advanced cancers. Profiled with immunoSEQ multiplex PCR; TCRdb holds only in-frame clones, not every one. The sample includes roughly 50,000 clones, approximately 87% of them seen just once. The starting material was CD4+ or CD8+ T cells sorted from blood, obtained in a trial of the OX40 agonist ivuxolimab. The receptors stem from an adult with an advanced solid tumor such as melanoma, head and neck, liver or kidney cancer. Each CDR3 is given with its conserved first and last residue. A D gene is named only where the DNA matches it firmly. Some rows have no size entry. The others give once, few or many, or a class for an expanded clone.

j_call,clone_size,d_call,v_call,cdr3_nt,cdr3_aa
TRBJ2-7,-,-,TRBV6-6,TGTGCCAGCAGTTACGTCGCCGGGACGAGCTCCTACGAGCAGTACTTC,CASSYVAGTSSYEQYF
TRBJ2-1,-,TRBD2,TRBV7-2,TGTGCCAGCAGCTTATGGGCGGGAGGGGCTTACAATGAGCAGTTCTTC,CASSLWAGGAYNEQFF
TRBJ2-3,-,TRBD1,TRBV18,TGTGCCAGCTCACCCTCGACAGGGGGTCGAGATACGCAGTATTTT,CASSPSTGGRDTQYF
TRBJ2-2,-,-,TRBV19,TGTGCCAGTAGCAAGGTCAGGGGAACCACCGGGGAGCTGTTTTTT,CASSKVRGTTGELFF
TRBJ1-4,-,TRBD1,TRBV28,TGTGCCAGCAGTCCAGCTGACAGGGCGAATGAAAAACTGTTTTTT,CASSPADRANEKLFF
TRBJ1-6,-,TRBD1,TRBV27,TGTGCCAGCGGATTGAGACAGGGCTCCTACAATTCACCCCTCCACTTT,CASGLRQGSYNSPLHF
TRBJ1-5,few,TRBD1,TRBV6-6,TGTGCCAGCAGCGGGACAGGGGGTCAGCCCCAGCATTTT,CASSGTGGQPQHF
TRBJ1-4,-,-,TRBV5-1,TGCGCCAGCAGCTTGACAGGACTTAATGAAAAACTGTTTTTT,CASSLTGLNEKLFF
TRBJ2-7,-,TRBD2,TRBV6-1,TGTGCCAGCAGGACTAGCTTTCACGAGCAGTACTTC,CASRTSFHEQYF
TRBJ2-1,once,TRBD2,TRBV5-8,TGTGCCAGCAGCTTGGCCTTCGGTAGCGGGGGGCCCTCACTTTTGAATGAGCAGTTCTTC,CASSLAFGSGGPSLLNEQFF
TRBJ1-2,-,-,TRBV4-3,TGCGCCAGCAGCCACAACGACAGGAGTGGTGGCTACACCTTC,CASSHNDRSGGYTF
TRBJ1-1,-,-,TRBV29-1,TGCAGCGTTGAACGGATGAACACTGAAGCTTTCTTT,CSVERMNTEAFF
TRBJ2-2,-,-,TRBV7-2,TGTGCCAGCAGCCTCGGGATTAACACCGGGGAGCTGTTTTTT,CASSLGINTGELFF
TRBJ1-5,few,-,TRBV10-3,TGTGCCATCAGTGTGGGAAATCAGCCCCAGCATTTT,CAISVGNQPQHF
TRBJ1-5,-,-,TRBV30,TGTGCCTGGAGTGCGATAGACAGTCTCAATCAGCCCCAGCATTTT,CAWSAIDSLNQPQHF
TRBJ2-1,-,-,TRBV5-6,TGTGCCAGCAGCCTCTTCTCTGTTGAGCAGTTCTTC,CASSLFSVEQFF
TRBJ1-2,-,TRBD1,TRBV10-3,TGTGCCACCTTAACACAGGGGAGCTATGGCTACACCTTC,CATLTQGSYGYTF
TRBJ1-2,-,TRBD1,TRBV2,TGTGCCAGCAGTGAGACAGGGCGCTATGGCTACACCTTC,CASSETGRYGYTF
TRBJ1-4,-,TRBD1,TRBV9,TGTGCCAGCAGCGCCCCTCCGAGGACAGGGCAGTCGACTAATGAAAAACTGTTTTTT,CASSAPPRTGQSTNEKLFF
TRBJ2-3,-,-,TRBV28,TGTGCCAGCAGTTTATCCTCTGCCGGGCCGACAGATACGCAGTATTTT,CASSLSSAGPTDTQYF
TRBJ2-5,-,TRBD2,TRBV7-6,TGTGCCAGCAGCTTAGTAGCGGGGGGATACCAGGGGCAGACCCAGTACTTC,CASSLVAGGYQGQTQYF
TRBJ2-7,few,-,TRBV4-1,TGCGCCAGCAGCCAAATCTTCATTGGCAGGTTCTACGAGCAGTACTTC,CASSQIFIGRFYEQYF
TRBJ1-2,few,TRBD1,TRBV28,TGTGCCAGCAGTTTACTTACCACAGGGGAGAGGTATGGCTACACCTTC,CASSLLTTGERYGYTF
TRBJ1-1,-,-,TRBV6-1,TGTGCCACCTACTGGAGCAGAGACACTGAAGCTTTCTTT,CATYWSRDTEAFF
TRBJ2-2,-,-,TRBV18,TGTGCCAGCTCACCAGACGGGGAAATAACCGGGGAGCTGTTTTTT,CASSPDGEITGELFF
TRBJ1-5,-,-,TRBV27,TGTGCCAGCAGTTTAAGCCAGCTCAGCAATCAGCCCCAGCATTTT,CASSLSQLSNQPQHF
TRBJ1-1,-,-,TRBV5-1,TGCGCCAGCAGCTTGGCTACAGGGAGGAGCACTGAAGCTTTCTTT,CASSLATGRSTEAFF
TRBJ2-7,-,TRBD2,TRBV6-5,TGTGCCAGCAGTTACACGGGACTAGCGGACTACGAGCAGTACTTC,CASSYTGLADYEQYF
TRBJ2-7,once,TRBD1,TRBV6-5,TGTGCCAGCAGTTACTCGGCGGGACAGGGCTACGAGCAGTACTTC,CASSYSAGQGYEQYF
TRBJ1-4,-,TRBD1,TRBV6-1,TGTGCCAGCACCACCCCCGGACAGGGGGGTGAAAAACTGTTTTTT,CASTTPGQGGEKLFF
TRBJ2-2,-,TRBD1,TRBV5-1,TGCGCCAGCAGCTCTTCGGCGGGGACAGGGGTCACCGGGGAGCTGTTTTTT,CASSSSAGTGVTGELFF
TRBJ1-6,-,-,TRBV27,TGTGCCAGCAGTTTATCTCAGCGTGGGACCTATAATTCACCCCTCCACTTT,CASSLSQRGTYNSPLHF
TRBJ2-2,-,TRBD1,TRBV14,TGTGCCAGCAGCTGGGACAGCGCGAACACCGGGGAGCTGTTTTTT,CASSWDSANTGELFF
TRBJ2-2,-,-,TRBV5-8,TGTGCCAGCAGTCACAGGGTGACGAACACCGGGGAGCTGTTTTTT,CASSHRVTNTGELFF
TRBJ2-3,-,-,TRBV5-4,TGTGCCAGCAGCTTGGTTGCCCGAAATACGCAGTATTTT,CASSLVARNTQYF
TRBJ1-2,-,-,TRBV11-2,TGTGCCAGCAGCTTGTGGGGTGGTGATGGCTACACCTTC,CASSLWGGDGYTF
TRBJ1-1,-,-,TRBV28,TGTGCCAGCAGTTACGGGGGACTAAAGTTGCCTAACACTGAAGCTTTCTTT,CASSYGGLKLPNTEAFF
TRBJ2-5,-,-,TRBV9,TGTGCCAGCAGCGTAGGACAGATACAAGAGACCCAGTACTTC,CASSVGQIQETQYF
TRBJ2-7,-,TRBD2,TRBV18,TGTGCCAGCTCACCACTAGCGGGAGAGGGCGAGCAGTACTTC,CASSPLAGEGEQYF
TRBJ2-7,-,-,TRBV5-1,TGCGCCAGCAGCAGGGACTCCTACGAGCAGTACTTC,CASSRDSYEQYF
TRBJ2-1,-,-,TRBV19,TGTGCCAGTAGTATAGGTGGGGGGACCCTCAATGAGCAGTTCTTC,CASSIGGGTLNEQFF